These T cell receptor beta chains were read from a single sample in a study of cytomegalovirus exposure and HLA in healthy donors. The method was immunoSEQ multiplex PCR; TCRdb's version includes in-frame clones alone and lacks a portion of them. The sample yields around 100,000 clones, 70% seen once. The sample consisted of PBMCs. The source is a man aged 35-49 years in good health and CMV-seropositive. The CDR3 runs from the conserved cysteine through the conserved F or W. The D gene is left open where the match is weak. Not every row has a clone size; where given, it reads once, few, many or a size class.

CDR3nt,CDR3aa,j_gene,abundance,d_gene,v_gene
TGTGCCAGCAGCCGGACAGGGGGCGGAAACTATGGCTACACCTTC,CASSRTGGGNYGYTF,TRBJ1-2,NA,TRBD1,TRBV7-2
TGTGCCAGCAGCCTTACAGGGGGCGCGGGCACCGGGGAGCTGTTTTTT,CASSLTGGAGTGELFF,TRBJ2-2,NA,TRBD1,TRBV9
TGTGCCAGCAGAGTGACAGTAGGAAGTGAAAAACTGTTTTTT,CASRVTVGSEKLFF,TRBJ1-4,NA,NA,TRBV27
TGTGCCAGCAGCGTGACCCGGGACATTTGGTCACCCCTCCACTTT,CASSVTRDIWSPLHF,TRBJ1-6,NA,NA,TRBV5-4
TGTGCCAGCTCACCAGAAGATCTCCGGGACAGGGTGCACGAGCAGTACTTC,CASSPEDLRDRVHEQYF,TRBJ2-7,once,TRBD1,TRBV18
TGTGCCAGCAGCCAGACAGGGGGCGAAGAGTTCTTC,CASSQTGGEEFF,TRBJ2-1,NA,TRBD1,TRBV7-6
TGCAGCGTTGAGTGGGGGGGACAGGGTTACGAGCAGTACTTC,CSVEWGGQGYEQYF,TRBJ2-7,NA,TRBD1,TRBV29-1
TGTGCCAGCTCACCACCTGGACAGGGGGAGGAGACCCAGTACTTC,CASSPPGQGEETQYF,TRBJ2-5,NA,TRBD1,TRBV18
TGCGCCAGCAGCCAACAGGGGGTCGCTTTGGCCACTTACTATGGCTACACCTTC,CASSQQGVALATYYGYTF,TRBJ1-2,NA,TRBD1,TRBV5-1
TGTGCCATCAGTGAGGGACAGATGAACACTGAAGCTTTCTTT,CAISEGQMNTEAFF,TRBJ1-1,NA,NA,TRBV10-3
TGTGCCAGCAGCTTAGTAGCGGGAGTGTCAGGCGAGCAGTACTTC,CASSLVAGVSGEQYF,TRBJ2-7,NA,TRBD2,TRBV7-2
TGCAGCGTTGCCGGGACTAGTGAATCCCTGAGCACCGGGGAGCTGTTTTTT,CSVAGTSESLSTGELFF,TRBJ2-2,NA,TRBD2,TRBV29-1
TGCGCCAGCAGCCCGGAACGGGACACCTACAATGAGCAGTTCTTC,CASSPERDTYNEQFF,TRBJ2-1,NA,NA,TRBV4-3
TGTGCCAGCAGTTTCCGGGACAGGGGAAACTTTGGGGCCAACGTCCTGACTTTC,CASSFRDRGNFGANVLTF,TRBJ2-6,few,TRBD1,TRBV28
TGTGCCAGTAGTCCAGGGACAAGGGCCCCCTACGAGCAGTACTTC,CASSPGTRAPYEQYF,TRBJ2-7,NA,NA,TRBV19
TGTGCCAGCAGCCTACGGACTAGTGACAGGCTTCGACAGCCCCAGCATTTT,CASSLRTSDRLRQPQHF,TRBJ1-5,few,NA,TRBV21-1
TGCGCCAGCAGCGTCCGGGACAAGAACACCGGGGAGCTGTTTTTT,CASSVRDKNTGELFF,TRBJ2-2,few,NA,TRBV5-1
TGTGCCAGCAGTCTAGGATACAATGAGCAGTTCTTC,CASSLGYNEQFF,TRBJ2-1,NA,NA,TRBV7-8
TGTGCCAGCAGCGAGAGGGACAGCCCTTCAGATACGCAGTATTTT,CASSERDSPSDTQYF,TRBJ2-3,NA,TRBD1,TRBV7-2
TGTGCCAGCTCACCAGACAGTTCAGGCTACGAGCAGTACTTC,CASSPDSSGYEQYF,TRBJ2-7,NA,NA,TRBV18
TGCGCCAGCAGCTTGACCCCCGGGACAGGGAACACTGAAGCTTTCTTT,CASSLTPGTGNTEAFF,TRBJ1-1,NA,TRBD1,TRBV5-1
TGTGCCAGCAGGGACGACAGGAACTATGGCTACACCTTC,CASRDDRNYGYTF,TRBJ1-2,NA,NA,TRBV6-5
TGTGCCAGCAGCCCGACTAGCGGAGACACAGATACGCAGTATTTT,CASSPTSGDTDTQYF,TRBJ2-3,NA,TRBD2,TRBV13
TGTGCCTGGAGTGTGGGAGGGGCAGGCACCGGGGAGCTGTTTTTT,CAWSVGGAGTGELFF,TRBJ2-2,NA,TRBD2,TRBV30
TGTGCCAGCAGCTTTGCAGGGAGGGCCGGGGAGCTGTTTTTT,CASSFAGRAGELFF,TRBJ2-2,NA,TRBD2,TRBV7-9
TGTGCCAGCAGTGAACCAGGACAACCCGGGACTAGCGGATACAATGAGCAGTTCTTC,CASSEPGQPGTSGYNEQFF,TRBJ2-1,NA,TRBD2,TRBV2
TGTGCCACCAGCAGAGATCGGGGACTCTATGAAAAACTGTTTTTT,CATSRDRGLYEKLFF,TRBJ1-4,NA,NA,TRBV15
TGCGCCAGCAGCCAAGATCGGGAGGGGAAGACCTACGAGCAGTACTTC,CASSQDREGKTYEQYF,TRBJ2-7,NA,TRBD2,TRBV4-3
TGCGCCAGCAGAGTGGCCAACACCGGGGAGCTGTTTTTT,CASRVANTGELFF,TRBJ2-2,NA,NA,TRBV5-1
TGCGCCAGCAGCGCTACAGGGTCCCCCAGGGCCGAGACCCAGTACTTC,CASSATGSPRAETQYF,TRBJ2-5,NA,NA,TRBV5-1
TGTGCCAGCAGTCCTGGACAGAACTCCTACGAGCAGTACTTC,CASSPGQNSYEQYF,TRBJ2-7,NA,NA,TRBV6-6
TGTGCCAGTAGGGACAGGGGGACCACTGAAGCTTTCTTT,CASRDRGTTEAFF,TRBJ1-1,NA,TRBD1,TRBV19
TGTGCCAGCAGCTTCGATTGGGGTCCCGGGGGGGAGACCCAGTACTTC,CASSFDWGPGGETQYF,TRBJ2-5,NA,TRBD2,TRBV7-9
TGTGCCAGCAGCCATGGTTGGTTTGACAGGGGGAGAGGGACTGAAGCTTTCTTT,CASSHGWFDRGRGTEAFF,TRBJ1-1,once,TRBD1,TRBV7-3
TGCGCCAGCAGCCAGGGCTTGAGCTCCTACAATGAGCAGTTCTTC,CASSQGLSSYNEQFF,TRBJ2-1,NA,NA,TRBV4-3
TGTGCCAGCACCCGGGGTGGCAATCAGCCCCAGCATTTT,CASTRGGNQPQHF,TRBJ1-5,NA,NA,TRBV2
TGTGCCAGCAGTCCGGGACAGACCTTCTATGGCTACACCTTC,CASSPGQTFYGYTF,TRBJ1-2,NA,TRBD1,TRBV6-5
TGTGCCTGGAGTCCTAGGGGATACGCTTTCTTT,CAWSPRGYAFF,TRBJ1-1,NA,NA,TRBV30
TGTGCCAGCAGCCAGGTACTACAGGGGTCTAATTCACCCCTCCACTTT,CASSQVLQGSNSPLHF,TRBJ1-6,NA,TRBD1,TRBV4-2
TGTGCCAGCAGGGTGCCGGGACAGGATAGGCAGCCCCAGCATTTT,CASRVPGQDRQPQHF,TRBJ1-5,NA,TRBD1,TRBV28
TGCGCCAGCAGCCTGGGACAGGGTTACGAGCAGTACTTC,CASSLGQGYEQYF,TRBJ2-7,NA,TRBD1,TRBV4-1
TGTGCCAGCACCTGGACAGGGAGTAATGAAAAACTGTTTTTT,CASTWTGSNEKLFF,TRBJ1-4,NA,TRBD1,TRBV7-9